A single sample gave rise to the 26 T cell receptor beta chains below, sequenced in a study of cytomegalovirus exposure and HLA in healthy donors. The PCR employed 60 Vbeta primers together with 13 Jbeta primers. Measured with immunoSEQ multiplex PCR; TCRdb has only the in-frame clones, and not every one. The sample lists under 120,000 clones, 70% seen once, with approximately 11% in the top ten. Specimen: PBMCs. Every receptor here comes from a man in his forties in good health and CMV-seropositive.

V usage is TRBV23-1 and J usage is TRBJ2-7, with TRBD1 matching 9 bases. TRBV23-1 falls under the ORF class, with uncertain function. J lost 4 bases, V lost 7 bases, and 11 bases had no gene match. The CDR3 has 15 residues. CDR3 bases: TGCGCCAGCACATTCGGGACAGGGAGTCGGTACGAGCAGTACTTC. Translated: CASTFGTGSRYEQYF.

The CDR3 is CASRGAGASAYEQYF. CDR3 sequence (DNA): TGTGCCAGCCGAGGGGCGGGAGCAAGTGCCTACGAGCAGTACTTC. This sequence joins TRBV28 and TRBJ2-7; TRBD2 agrees at 7 bases. The CDR3 is 15 amino acids. From germline, CDR1 is MDHEN and CDR2 SYDVKM. With 8 bases clipped from V and 2 bases from J, the junction kept 12 bases outside the gene matches.

The rearrangement joins TRBV6-1 to TRBJ1-5; D possibly corresponds to TRBD1 (5 bases). The germline V gene encodes CDR1 MNHNS and CDR2 SASEGT. The CDR3 spans 15 residues. Trimming pared 6 bases from V and 3 bases from J, leaving 15 bases between. CDR3 loop: CASRSGETDNQPQHF. The CDR3 DNA reads as TGTGCCAGCAGGAGCGGGGAGACAGACAATCAGCCCCAGCATTTT.

This chain connects TRBV7-8 to TRBJ2-5; 7 positions agree with TRBD1. V lost 5 bases to trimming and J lost 2 bases; unmatched junction nucleotides: 8. Germline V gives CDR1 SGHVS, CDR2 FQNEAQ. The CDR3 has 15 amino acids. The CDR3 nucleotides read TGTGCCAGCAGCCGTATTGGGACAGCTCAAGAGACCCAGTACTTC. As protein: CASSRIGTAQETQYF.

V usage is TRBV30 and J usage is TRBJ1-1, with 7 nucleotides matching TRBD1. J was trimmed by 2 bases and V by 4 bases; bases with no gene match: 7. Germline CDR1 is GTSNPN and CDR2 is SVGIG (reference sequence). CDR3 length equals 14 residues. CDR3 bases: TGTGCCTGGACCCACCGGGACAGAAACACTGAAGCTTTCTTT. This gives the protein CAWTHRDRNTEAFF.

V usage is TRBV2 and J usage is TRBJ2-7; TRBD2 matches 10 bases. J lost 5 bases, V lost 8 bases, and 15 bases had no gene match. Germline V gene data show CDR1 as SNHLY and CDR2 as FYNNEI. CDR3 length: 16 residues. The CDR3 DNA reads as TGTGCCAGCCGCCTGTCAGAGGCTAGCGGGAGCCACGAGCAGTACGTC. Amino acids: CASRLSEASGSHEQYV.

The gene calls are TRBV23-1 and TRBJ2-3; 7 positions match TRBD1. TRBV23-1 is assigned to the ORF class and has an uncertain function. The CDR3 loop spans 16 amino acids. Trimming at V came to 2 bases and at J to 1 base, leaving 6 bases not matched to a gene. The CDR3, as DNA: TGCGCCAGCAGTCAAGGGACAGTCAGGGGCACAGATACGCAGTATTTT. It encodes CASSQGTVRGTDTQYF.

This clone was seen a handful of times. V and J are TRBV7-9 and TRBJ1-1, with a possible D match to TRBD1 (5 bases). The CDR3 covers 13 residues. Germline loops: CDR1 SEHNR, CDR2 FQNEAQ (reference sequence). The V end lost 5 bases, the J end lost 8 bases, and 15 bases lay between the germline ends. CDR3: CASSPNVGGEAFF. The CDR3 DNA follows: TGTGCCAGCAGCCCCAATGTGGGGGGGGAAGCTTTCTTT.

V gene TRBV29-1 combines with J gene TRBJ1-2; 7 positions match TRBD1. Germline lookup yields CDR1 SQVTM and CDR2 ANQGSEA. The CDR3 has 13 amino acids. The junction had 4 bases not matched to a gene; V was cut back by 2 bases and J by 4 bases. CDR3 protein: CSVERDSGYGYTF. The CDR3 coding sequence is TGCAGCGTTGAAAGGGACAGCGGCTATGGCTACACCTTC. Based on the CDR3 plus reference TRBV29-1 and TRBJ1-2, the full variable domain is SAVISQKPSRDICQRGTSLTIQCQVDSQVTMMFWYRQQPGQSLTLIATANQGSEATYESGFVIDKFPISRPNLTFSTLTVSNMSPEDSSIYLCSVERDSGYGYTFGSGTRLTVV.

The V and J genes are TRBV6-5 and TRBJ1-1; 9 nucleotides match TRBD1. CDR3 length equals 14 residues. Trimming cost V 5 bases and J 1 base; bases outside gene matches: 2. In germline, CDR1 is MNHEY, CDR2 SVGAGI. The CDR3 coding sequence is TGTGCCAGCAGTCCGGACAGGGGGAACACTGAAGCTTTCTTT. Translating it yields CASSPDRGNTEAFF.

The rearrangement joins TRBV18 to TRBJ2-6, with D perhaps TRBD1 (6 bases). Germline V gives CDR1 KGHSH, CDR2 LQKENI. This CDR3 region has 18 residues. The V gene lost 2 bases and the J gene lost 0 bases, with 14 bases spanning the gap. The chain's CDR3 is CASSPAAGAYSGANVLTF. The CDR3 nucleotides read TGTGCCAGCTCACCAGCGGCAGGGGCGTACTCTGGGGCCAACGTCCTGACTTTC.

This clone was detected only a few times. V gene TRBV9 combines with J gene TRBJ1-1; tentative D call: TRBD1 (5 bases). Germline values: CDR1 SGDLS, CDR2 YYNGEE. The CDR3 length is 16 residues. Trimming shortened V by 0 bases and J by 3 bases, and 15 bases separated the two germline ends. CDR3 residues: CASSVGGGALDTEAFF. As DNA, the CDR3 is TGTGCCAGCAGCGTAGGAGGAGGGGCTTTGGACACTGAAGCTTTCTTT.

This chain joins TRBV27 and TRBJ2-1, with D unclear. Trimming shortened V by 8 bases and J by 0 bases, and 8 bases separated the two germline ends. The germline V gene encodes CDR1 MNHEY and CDR2 SMNVEV (reference sequence). The CDR3 runs to 13 residues. CDR3 coding DNA: TGTGCCAGCGCACAGAACTCCTACAATGAGCAGTTCTTC. Translated, it gives CASAQNSYNEQFF.

This clone came up a few times. The J gene is TRBJ2-7, the V gene TRBV5-6, with 7 bases matching TRBD2. Germline-derived CDR1 and CDR2 are SGHDT and YYEEEE. V was pared by 2 bases and J by 6 bases, with 8 bases of the junction left unmatched. This CDR3 has 14 amino acids. CDR3 region: CASSFYGRLGEQYV. The CDR3 DNA reads TGTGCCAGCAGCTTTTACGGGAGGCTAGGCGAGCAGTACGTC.

This chain connects TRBV19 to TRBJ2-7; TRBD1 matches at 7 bases. Trimming at V came to 5 bases and at J to 3 bases, leaving 4 bases not matched to a gene. CDR3 size: 13 residues. In germline, CDR1 is LNHDA, CDR2 SQIVND (reference sequence). The CDR3 loop is CASSGDSRYEQYF. For the CDR3, the DNA is TGTGCCAGTAGTGGGGACAGCCGCTACGAGCAGTACTTC.

The chain uses TRBV27 and TRBJ2-1, with D perhaps matching TRBD2 (6 bases). Germline V gene lookup returns CDR1 MNHEY and CDR2 SMNVEV (reference sequence). The V end lost 4 bases, the J end lost 6 bases, and 10 bases lay between the germline ends. The CDR3 sequence is 13 residues long. The CDR3 region has the DNA TGTGCCAGCAGTTCCGCGGGGTTCAATGAGCAGTTCTTC. The encoded protein is CASSSAGFNEQFF.

J is TRBJ2-7 and V is TRBV19; TRBD1 matches 8 bases. The CDR3 covers 15 residues. The trim removed 5 bases at V and 2 bases at J, leaving 8 bases unmatched. CDR1 and CDR2 (germline): LNHDA, SQIVND (reference sequence). CDR3 in amino acids: CASSAGTGDPYEQYF. In DNA form, the CDR3 reads TGTGCCAGTAGTGCCGGGACAGGTGACCCCTACGAGCAGTACTTC.

The V and J genes are TRBV7-9 and TRBJ1-4; D gene ambiguous. Between the trimmed V and J ends, which lost 5 bases and 3 bases, there was a span of 10 bases. The germline gives CDR1 SEHNR, CDR2 FQNEAQ (reference sequence). This CDR3 region has 14 residues. CDR3 sequence reads: CASSPSEANEKLFF. CDR3 sequence (DNA): TGTGCCAGCAGCCCCTCCGAGGCTAATGAAAAACTGTTTTTT. Combining the CDR3 with reference TRBV7-9 and TRBJ1-4 gives the whole variable domain DTGVSQNPRHKITKRGQNVTFRCDPISEHNRLYWYRQTLGQGPEFLTYFQNEAQLEKSRLLSDRFSAERPKGSFSTLEIQRTEQGDSAMYLCASSPSEANEKLFFGSGTQLSVL.

This clone was seen a few times. This chain links TRBV19 with TRBJ1-2; D remains unclear. This CDR3 has 15 residues. Trimming left V 6 bases short and J 4 bases short, with 18 bases between. The germline CDR1 and CDR2 sequences are LNHDA and SQIVND (reference sequence). CDR3 sequence: CASRDSDGPLYGYTF. CDR3 bases: TGTGCCAGTAGGGACTCGGACGGTCCACTCTATGGCTACACCTTC.

CDR3 amino acids: CASSFRGLADNEQFF. The CDR3 nucleotides read TGTGCCAGCAGCTTCCGGGGGCTAGCGGACAATGAGCAGTTCTTC. The chain uses TRBV7-6 and TRBJ2-1; TRBD2 is a possible D gene (7 bases). Germline V CDR1 and CDR2: SGHVS, FNYEAQ. V was trimmed by 3 bases and J by 5 bases, leaving 14 bases between them. This CDR3 is built from 15 residues. Full variable domain (missing parts from reference TRBV7-6 and TRBJ2-1): GAGVSQSPRYKVTKRGQDVALRCDPISGHVSLYWYRQALGQGPEFLTYFNYEAQQDKSGLPNDRFSAERPEGSISTLTIQRTEQRDSAMYRCASSFRGLADNEQFFGPGTRLTVL.

The DNA of the CDR3 is TGCGCCAGCAGCCAAGATCTAGGCCCCTACGAGCAGTACGTC. Its translation: CASSQDLGPYEQYV. J is TRBJ2-7 and V is TRBV4-1; no reliable D call. The CDR3 spans 14 residues. CDR1 MGHRA and CDR2 YSYEKL come from the germline V gene. Between the trimmed V and J ends, which lost 0 bases and 2 bases, there was a span of 8 bases.

The J gene is TRBJ2-7, the V gene TRBV15; 10 bases are a match to TRBD2. This CDR3 is 17 amino acids long. The germline V gene has CDR1 LNHNV and CDR2 YYDKDF (reference sequence). The V and J ends lost 0 bases and 1 base, in that order; junction bases with no gene match: 6. The DNA for the CDR3 is TGTGCCACCAGCAGAGATCCTAGCGGGAGTCCATCCTACGAGCAGTACTTC. This translates into CATSRDPSGSPSYEQYF. Based on the CDR3 plus reference TRBV15 and TRBJ2-7, the full variable domain is DAMVIQNPRYQVTQFGKPVTLSCSQTLNHNVMYWYQQKSSQAPKLLFHYYDKDFNNEADTPDNFQSRRPNTSFCFLDIRSPGLGDTAMYLCATSRDPSGSPSYEQYFGPGTRLTVT.

Comments on this clone: Mismatch with germline at one junction end may stem from a read error. The J gene is TRBJ2-3, the V gene TRBV5-1; 7 bases line up with TRBD1. This CDR3 has 15 amino acids. Per germline, CDR1 SGHRS and CDR2 YFSETQ. CDR3 DNA sequence: TGCGCCAGCAGTTTGGACAGGATCGGGACAGATACGCAGTATTTT. Its protein is CASSLDRIGTDTQYF.

The chain employs TRBV6-6 and TRBJ2-2; 7 bases align to TRBD2. Trimming took 6 bases from V and 4 from J; bases not matched to a gene: 11. The CDR3 is made up of 16 amino acids. Germline V gene data show CDR1 as MNHNY and CDR2 as SVGAGI (reference sequence). The CDR3 sequence: CASRFGQGGSTGELFF. CDR3 DNA sequence: TGTGCCAGCAGGTTTGGTCAGGGCGGGAGCACCGGGGAGCTGTTTTTT.

In its sample, this clone was seen a few times. J is TRBJ2-1 and V is TRBV9, with TRBD2 identical over 9 bases. Germline CDR1 reads SGDLS; CDR2 reads YYNGEE. This CDR3 has 14 amino acids. With V trimmed by 9 bases and J by 8 bases, 12 bases remained unmatched. The CDR3 bases are TGTGCCACCAACATAGCGGGAGAAGTGGATGAGCAGTTCTTC. Translation gives CATNIAGEVDEQFF.

This chain uses TRBV19 with TRBJ2-1; TRBD2 is a possible D gene (6 bases). Germline CDR1 reads LNHDA; CDR2 reads SQIVND (reference sequence). Deletions cut 3 bases from V and 7 bases from J, with 13 bases between. This CDR3 has 14 residues. DNA of the CDR3: TGTGCCAGTAGTATGGGAGGCCTAGGGAATGAGCAGTTCTTC. Its translation: CASSMGGLGNEQFF.